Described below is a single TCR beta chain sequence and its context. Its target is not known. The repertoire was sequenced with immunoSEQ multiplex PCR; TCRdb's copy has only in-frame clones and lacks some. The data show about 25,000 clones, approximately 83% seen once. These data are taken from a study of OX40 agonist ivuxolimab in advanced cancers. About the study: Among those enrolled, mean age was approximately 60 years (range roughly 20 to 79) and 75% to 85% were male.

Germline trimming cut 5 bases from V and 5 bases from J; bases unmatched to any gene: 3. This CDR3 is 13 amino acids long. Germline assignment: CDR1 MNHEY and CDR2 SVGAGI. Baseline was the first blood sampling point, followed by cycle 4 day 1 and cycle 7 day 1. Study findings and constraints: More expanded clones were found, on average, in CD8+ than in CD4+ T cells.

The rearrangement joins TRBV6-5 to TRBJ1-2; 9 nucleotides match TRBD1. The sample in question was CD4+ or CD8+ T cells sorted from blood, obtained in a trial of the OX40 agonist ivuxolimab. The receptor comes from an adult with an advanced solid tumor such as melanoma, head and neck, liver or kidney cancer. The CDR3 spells CASSPGTGYGYTF. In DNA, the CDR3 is TGTGCCAGCAGTCCCGGGACAGGGTATGGCTACACCTTC.